This entry lists 9 T cell receptor beta chains sequenced from one sample in a study of identical twins. One entry per CDR3 protein results from TCRdb running MiXCR on the 5' RACE reads. The data hold 600,000 to 800,000 distinct CDR3 sequences, with 20% to 25% observed a single time. The same sample was also used in a study of T cells expressing NK-cell markers.

Sequencing used PBMCs. These receptors all stem from a woman aged 18-29 years in good health.

This clonotype was detected a few times. The V gene is TRBV6-5, the J gene TRBJ2-1; D may correspond to TRBD1 or TRBD2 (6 bases each). From germline, CDR1 is MNHEY and CDR2 SVGAGI. V gave up 8 bases and J gave up 0 bases, with 14 bases separating them. This CDR3 has 15 amino acids. In DNA form, the CDR3 reads TGTGCCAGCGTTAGGGGGGCTTTCTCCTACAATGAGCAGTTCTTC. As protein: CASVRGAFSYNEQFF.

This chain connects TRBV7-3 to TRBJ2-3; D is undetermined. The CDR3 spans 13 residues. The germline V gene encodes CDR1 SGHTA and CDR2 FQGTGA. V lost 1 base and J 5 bases, leaving 7 bases between the germline ends. The CDR3 sequence is CASSLRIRDTQYF. CDR3 in DNA: TGTGCCAGCAGCTTAAGGATCAGAGATACGCAGTATTTT.

This clonotype occurred a few times. The J gene is TRBJ2-1, the V gene TRBV29-1; D ambiguous. This CDR3 contains 12 residues. Germline CDR1 SQVTM, CDR2 ANQGSEA. The ends were cut back, 4 bases at V and 7 bases at J, with 11 bases in the middle. The CDR3 coding sequence is TGCAGCGTTGGATCTAGGCGTAATGAGCAGTTCTTC. Amino acid sequence: CSVGSRRNEQFF.

In nucleotides, the CDR3 is TGTGCCAGCAGTTTTCTTTCAGGGCCTTTCTCTGGAAACACCATATATTTT. This codes for CASSFLSGPFSGNTIYF. This sequence joins TRBV6-5 and TRBJ1-3; D may be TRBD1 (5 bases). Trimming took 4 bases from V and 0 from J, leaving 16 bases between them. Germline-derived CDR1 and CDR2 are MNHEY and SVGAGI. This CDR3 is built from 17 residues.

V usage is TRBV10-3 and J usage is TRBJ2-5; 10 bases fit TRBD1. This CDR3 region has 15 residues. J lost 2 bases, V lost 2 bases, and 2 bases had no gene match. The germline gives CDR1 ENHRY, CDR2 SYGVKD. CDR3 region: CAISEGQGDQETQYF. CDR3 in DNA: TGTGCCATCAGTGAGGGACAGGGGGATCAAGAGACCCAGTACTTC.

Details on this clonotype: This clone may be a read error of a much larger clone one base away. The chain couples TRBV11-2 to TRBJ2-7, with D possibly being TRBD1 (5 bases). V lost 5 bases, J lost 5 bases, and 10 bases lay in between. There are 12 residues in the CDR3. The germline V gene encodes CDR1 SGHAT and CDR2 FQNNGV. The CDR3 loop is CASSPETDEQYF. The CDR3 bases are TGTGCCAGCAGCCCAGAGACAGACGAGCAGTACTTC.

The chain combines TRBV6-5 with TRBJ2-7; maybe TRBD1 (6 bases). Germline V gene lookup returns CDR1 MNHEY and CDR2 SVGAGI. CDR3 length: 16 amino acids. V was trimmed by 4 bases and J by 6 bases, leaving 22 bases between them. The CDR3 sequence: CASSFRGGAVFFEQYF. The CDR3 nucleotides are TGTGCCAGCAGTTTTAGAGGGGGTGCGGTATTTTTCGAGCAGTACTTC.

The chain recombines TRBV20-1 with TRBJ1-1; D gene uncertain. Germline CDR1 reads DFQATT; CDR2 reads SNEGSKA (reference sequence). This CDR3 region has 13 residues. The V and J ends lost 2 bases and 1 base respectively, with 8 bases between them. In DNA, the CDR3 is TGCAGTGCTAGATCGATCCAGAACACTGAAGCTTTCTTT. It specifies CSARSIQNTEAFF.

In this sample, this clonotype turned up a few times. The chain has TRBV4-3 and TRBJ2-6; 11 bases align to TRBD2. The CDR3 loop spans 18 amino acids. The V gene's germline CDR1 is LGHNA and CDR2 YSLEER. V lost 3 bases, J lost 2 bases, and 6 bases stayed unmatched. The DNA of the CDR3 is TGCGCCAGCAGCCATCATAGCGGGGGGGTTCCTGGGGCCAACGTCCTGACTTTC. Protein sequence: CASSHHSGGVPGANVLTF.